The clone carrying this TCR beta chain has ten or more counts. Its antigen is unknown. Each CDR3 protein gets one entry after TCRdb re-called the reads with MiXCR. The sample contains under 350,000 distinct CDR3 sequences, over 7.5% of which appear only once. This record belongs to a study of T cell repertoires in cytomegalovirus infection. About the study: Indicated by public TCR beta signatures were CMV infection and matching HLA type. General observations from the study: CMV-specific TCR beta clonotypes restricted by HLA-C dominated the ex vivo response. Carriers of CMV and the relevant HLA type were discriminated by public TCR beta frequency.

There are 15 residues in the CDR3. Germline CDR1 reads SGHTA; CDR2 reads FQGNSA. V was pared by 5 bases and J by 4 bases, with 7 bases of the junction left unmatched. This TCR was sampled from a human donor in good health (CMV status not recorded). Some clones in this sample may be carry-over from other donors' samples. Sequenced material: PBMCs. The V and J genes are TRBV7-2 and TRBJ2-1, with 8 bases matching TRBD2. The CDR3 bases are TGTGCCAGCAGCCCTCGGGGACTAGTATACAATGAGCAGTTCTTC. Translated, it gives CASSPRGLVYNEQFF.